Below, 9 T cell receptor beta chains from the same sample are listed, as sequenced in a study of blood T cell repertoires in COVID-19. Clones were sequenced by immunoSEQ multiplex PCR, and TCRdb holds only the in-frame ones, with some missing. The sample has about 70,000 clones, roughly 76% seen once. The sample comprised peripheral blood. The receptor source for this set is a woman aged 70-85 years with acute or convalescent COVID-19.

This chain uses TRBV15 with TRBJ1-3; a weak D match, TRBD1 (5 bases). The CDR3 contains 14 residues. Germline loops: CDR1 LNHNV, CDR2 YYDKDF (reference sequence). Deletions cut 6 bases from V and 2 bases from J, with 11 bases between. CDR3 amino acids: CATSRAGPGNTIYF. The DNA for the CDR3 is TGTGCCACCAGTAGGGCGGGGCCTGGAAACACCATATATTTT.

The rearrangement links TRBV6-5 to TRBJ2-2, with unresolved D. Trimming removed 5 bases from V and 2 bases from J, with 12 bases in between. This CDR3 spans 15 amino acids. Germline V gene sequence: CDR1 MNHEY, CDR2 SVGAGI. CDR3 sequence (DNA): TGTGCCAGCAGTCTTACACAGATCAACACCGGGGAGCTGTTTTTT. Amino acid sequence: CASSLTQINTGELFF.

The chain uses TRBV11-3 and TRBJ2-1; maybe TRBD2 (7 bases). V was trimmed by 5 bases and J by 9 bases, leaving 20 bases between them. Germline V gene sequence: CDR1 SGHNT, CDR2 YENEEA. The CDR3 consists of 15 residues. CDR3 amino acids: CASSPWAGGLSEQFF. CDR3 nucleotides: TGTGCCAGCAGCCCATGGGCCGGGGGGCTCAGTGAGCAGTTCTTC.

The chain employs TRBV14 and TRBJ2-1; TRBD2 aligns across 9 bases. Losses at the gene ends were 0 bases for V and 10 bases for J; bases not matched to a gene: 10. From germline, CDR1 is SGHDN and CDR2 FVKESK. This CDR3 region has 16 residues. This CDR3 reads CASSQDPRAGGPEQFF. CDR3 DNA: TGTGCCAGCAGCCAAGATCCGAGGGCGGGAGGGCCGGAGCAGTTCTTC.

Only one count was recorded for this clone. The chain has TRBV19 and TRBJ2-3, with 10 bases aligning to TRBD2. Germline V gene sequence: CDR1 LNHDA, CDR2 SQIVND (reference sequence). V trimming: 1 base; J trimming: 1 base; junction bases outside the gene matches: 14. The CDR3 totals 20 residues. CDR3: CASSIVSLGNLAGGTDTQYF. CDR3 sequence (DNA): TGTGCCAGTAGTATAGTATCTCTGGGTAATCTAGCGGGAGGCACAGATACGCAGTATTTT.

The J gene is TRBJ2-5, the V gene TRBV18, with TRBD2 matching 12 bases. The V segment lost 3 bases and the J segment 5 bases; nucleotides outside the gene matches: 4. The length of the CDR3 is 15 residues. Germline V gene lookup returns CDR1 KGHSH and CDR2 LQKENI. The CDR3 bases are TGTGCCAGCTCACCGACTAGCGGGAGTAGGGAGACCCAGTACTTC. Amino acid sequence: CASSPTSGSRETQYF.

V is TRBV10-2 and J is TRBJ2-7; 9 nucleotides align to TRBD1. V shed 3 bases, J shed 2 bases, and the junction held 5 bases outside the gene matches. CDR1 WSHSY and CDR2 SAAADI come from the germline V gene. The CDR3 totals 15 residues. CDR3 residues: CASSDPGQGPYEQYF. In DNA form, the CDR3 reads TGCGCCAGCAGTGATCCGGGACAGGGACCCTACGAGCAGTACTTC.

The chain links TRBV10-3 to TRBJ2-3, with 9 bases aligning to TRBD1. The CDR3 runs to 14 residues. Germline lookup yields CDR1 ENHRY and CDR2 SYGVKD. Losses at the gene ends were 6 bases for V and 3 bases for J; bases not matched to a gene: 4. The CDR3 sequence is CAISVQGATDTQYF. The CDR3 DNA is TGTGCCATCAGCGTACAGGGGGCGACAGATACGCAGTATTTT.

The rearrangement links TRBV7-9 to TRBJ2-5, with 10 bases matching TRBD1. The CDR3 spans 16 residues. The V gene end was trimmed by 1 base and the J gene end by 5 bases; junction bases not matched to a gene: 7. From germline, CDR1 is SEHNR and CDR2 FQNEAQ (reference sequence). This chain's CDR3 is CASSLVGTGERETQYF. The CDR3 bases are TGTGCCAGCAGCTTAGTTGGGACAGGGGAGCGGGAGACCCAGTACTTC.